These 29 T cell receptor beta chains originate from one sample sequenced in a study of blood T cell repertoires in COVID-19. The method was immunoSEQ multiplex PCR; TCRdb's version includes in-frame clones alone and lacks a portion of them. The repertoire consists of about 140,000 clones, with roughly 84% occurring once and the leading ten covering 7.5% to 8.5%. The material sequenced was peripheral blood. Receptor source: a woman in her sixties with acute or convalescent COVID-19.

The sample holds a few counts of this clone. V usage is TRBV10-2 and J usage is TRBJ2-1; D is unresolved. Germline CDR1 reads WSHSY; CDR2 reads SAAADI. The CDR3 is 14 residues long. Trimming took off 1 base at V and 3 bases at J, with 7 bases between the two ends. The DNA of the CDR3 is TGCGCCAGCAGTGAGTTCTCTATCTACAATGAGCAGTTCTTC. Encoded protein: CASSEFSIYNEQFF.

The rearrangement joins TRBV6-5 to TRBJ1-1; 10 nucleotides line up with TRBD1. The germline V gene has CDR1 MNHEY and CDR2 SVGAGI. Trimming cost V 8 bases and J 10 bases; bases outside gene matches: 10. The CDR3 runs 13 residues. The CDR3, as DNA: TGTGCCAGCTTACAGGGACAGGGGAGTAGAGCTTTCTTT. Translated, it gives CASLQGQGSRAFF.

This chain connects TRBV21-1 to TRBJ1-2. TRBV21-1 is assigned pseudogene status. The CDR3 runs to 16 residues. CDR3 coding DNA: TGTGCCAGCAGCAAAGTTCGGGGGGCGCTTAACTATGGCTACACCTTC. Encoded protein: CASSKVRGALNYGYTF.

The V and J genes are TRBV5-5 and TRBJ1-4; 11 bases agree with TRBD1. Germline loops: CDR1 SGHKS, CDR2 YYEKEE (reference sequence). The J segment lost 8 bases and the V segment lost 0 bases, leaving 3 bases of the junction unmatched. CDR3 length: 15 residues. CDR3 residues: CASSLEDRGREKLFF. The DNA of the CDR3 is TGTGCCAGCAGCTTGGAGGACAGGGGGCGCGAAAAACTGTTTTTT.

The table lists this clone with a count of one. The rearrangement links TRBV9 to TRBJ2-7; possible D gene TRBD2, 5 bases. This CDR3 has 14 residues. V was shortened by 2 bases and J by 5 bases, with 14 bases between the two germline ends. CDR1 is SGDLS, CDR2 YYNGEE, per germline. The DNA for the CDR3 is TGTGCCAGCAGCGTCTCTAGCCATGTTGACGAGCAGTACTTC. Translated: CASSVSSHVDEQYF.

The count of this clone is one. The chain has TRBV5-6 and TRBJ1-2, with a tentative D call TRBD1 (5 bases). Trimming cost V 3 bases and J 9 bases, with 21 bases left between them. CDR1 and CDR2 (germline): SGHDT, YYEEEE. This CDR3 comprises 15 residues. This CDR3 reads CASSSPQGPTGSYTF. The CDR3 bases are TGTGCCAGCAGCTCACCCCAGGGTCCCACCGGTAGCTACACCTTC.

V is TRBV6-6 and J is TRBJ2-5; 9 bases are a match to TRBD1. The CDR3 has 13 residues. Germline CDR1 is MNHNY and CDR2 is SVGAGI (reference sequence). V was clipped by 7 bases and J by 4 bases; unmatched bases: 4. The CDR3 nucleotides are TGTGCCAGCAACGACAGGGGGGGAGAGACCCAGTACTTC. This sequence encodes CASNDRGGETQYF.

This clone was counted a few times. This chain links TRBV11-2 with TRBJ1-5; D not resolved. Trimming stripped 5 bases from V and 6 bases from J, with 20 bases between. CDR1 SGHAT and CDR2 FQNNGV come from the germline V gene. The CDR3 covers 16 residues. CDR3 sequence: CASSAGSGGLTQPQHF. CDR3 coding DNA: TGTGCCAGCAGCGCCGGGAGCGGAGGACTTACTCAGCCCCAGCATTTT. The full variable domain, completed using reference TRBV11-2 and TRBJ1-5, is EAGVAQSPRYKIIEKRQSVAFWCNPISGHATLYWYQQILGQGPKLLIQFQNNGVVDDSQLPKDRFSAERLKGVDSTLKIQPAKLEDSAVYLCASSAGSGGLTQPQHFGDGTRLSIL.

This chain links TRBV6-2 or TRBV6-3 with TRBJ1-2; 8 positions agree with TRBD1. The V segment lost 4 bases and the J segment 4 bases; nucleotides outside the gene matches: 11. The CDR3 is made up of 16 amino acids. CDR1 MNHEY and CDR2 SVGEGT come from the germline V gene. CDR3 loop: CASSWVAGQAIYGYTF. The DNA for the CDR3 is TGTGCCAGCAGTTGGGTCGCGGGACAGGCCATCTATGGCTACACCTTC.

This rearrangement joins TRBV19 to TRBJ1-2; 7 bases are a match to TRBD1. Per germline, CDR1 LNHDA and CDR2 SQIVND (reference sequence). V was pared by 0 bases and J by 7 bases, with 8 bases of the junction left unmatched. This CDR3 is 15 amino acids long. CDR3 amino acids: CASSIDGGGFGGYTF. CDR3 nucleotide sequence: TGTGCCAGTAGTATAGATGGAGGGGGCTTCGGTGGCTACACCTTC. The entire variable domain, with the rest obtained from reference TRBV19 and TRBJ1-2, is as follows: DGGITQSPKYLFRKEGQNVTLSCEQNLNHDAMYWYRQDPGQGLRLIYYSQIVNDFQKGDIAEGYSVSREKKESFPLTVTSAQKNPTAFYLCASSIDGGGFGGYTFGSGTRLTVV.

Details on this clone: One end of the junction does not line up with germline, which may come from a read error. J is TRBJ2-6 and V is TRBV7-7; D ambiguous. The germline V gene has CDR1 SSHAT and CDR2 FNYEAQ (reference sequence). CDR3 size: 14 residues. The CDR3 here is CASSSDSGANVLTF. For the CDR3, the DNA is TGTGCTAGCAGCTCAGACTCTGGGGCCAACGTCCTGACTTTC.

V gene TRBV10-2 combines with J gene TRBJ2-4, with 11 bases fitting TRBD1. This CDR3 region has 16 residues. Germline trimming cut 2 bases from V and 7 bases from J; bases unmatched to any gene: 7. In germline, CDR1 is WSHSY, CDR2 SAAADI. CDR3 sequence reads: CASSEVVGTGGNIQYF. The CDR3 bases are TGCGCCAGCAGTGAGGTCGTCGGGACAGGGGGGAACATTCAGTACTTC.

The CDR3 protein is CASSPIRGGNQPQHF. Here the CDR3 DNA reads TGTGCCAGCAGCCCGATCAGGGGAGGCAATCAGCCCCAGCATTTT. The rearrangement uses TRBV7-2 and TRBJ1-5; perhaps TRBD1 as D (6 bases). The CDR3 totals 15 residues. CDR1 is SGHTA and CDR2 is FQGNSA in the germline V gene. The V gene lost 5 bases and the J gene lost 2 bases, with 13 bases spanning the gap.

This clone was found many times. The chain joins TRBV7-9 to TRBJ1-6, with a tentative D call TRBD1 (5 bases). Trimming shortened V by 8 bases and J by 5 bases, and 10 bases separated the two germline ends. This CDR3 is 13 amino acids long. The V gene's germline CDR1 is SEHNR and CDR2 FQNEAQ (reference sequence). CDR3 loop: CASGAGNNSPLHF. The CDR3 DNA reads TGTGCCAGCGGGGCAGGAAATAATTCACCCCTCCACTTT.

This clone was recorded a few times. At one end the junction does not follow the germline gene, possibly because of a read error. The genes are TRBV12-3 or TRBV12-4 and TRBJ1-5; D is perhaps TRBD1 (5 bases). This CDR3 is built from 11 residues. DNA of the CDR3: TGTGCCAGCAGTTTAAGCGGGGGGATCTATTTT. This gives the protein CASSLSGGIYF.

The chain couples TRBV5-1 to TRBJ1-5, with D hard to call. This CDR3 spans 10 amino acids. Germline CDR1 SGHRS, CDR2 YFSETQ. V was clipped by 4 bases and J by 11 bases, with 7 bases between them. CDR3 in DNA: TGCGCCAGCAGCGCGGGGACCCAGCATTTT. Residues: CASSAGTQHF.

This clone was observed once. This sequence joins TRBV3-1 (or the pseudogene TRBV3-2) and TRBJ2-2, with 7 positions matching TRBD2. The CDR3 covers 16 residues. V lost 0 bases and J lost 5; bases outside the gene matches: 6. Germline loops: CDR1 LGHDT, CDR2 YNNKEL (reference sequence). The CDR3 is CASSQDGLVGTGELFF. CDR3 DNA: TGTGCCAGCAGCCAAGATGGACTAGTAGGTACCGGGGAGCTGTTTTTT.

The V call is TRBV12-5, the J call TRBJ2-2, with 7 nucleotides matching TRBD1. Losses at the gene ends were 4 bases for V and 3 bases for J; bases not matched to a gene: 11. There are 17 residues in the CDR3. Germline values: CDR1 LGHNT, CDR2 FRNRAP. In DNA form, the CDR3 reads TGTGCTAGTGGTTCCGGGACAGCTCTACAATACACCGGGGAGCTGTTTTTT. This encodes CASGSGTALQYTGELFF.

A note on this clone: A much larger clone is a single base away; this may be a read error. The gene calls are TRBV25-1 and TRBJ1-2, with a weak D call TRBD1 (5 bases). This CDR3 comprises 12 residues. Germline V CDR1 and CDR2: MGHDK, SYGVNS. Trimming shortened V by 6 bases and J by 1 base, and 6 bases separated the two germline ends. CDR3 nucleotides: TGTGCCAGCAGCGGGGGTAACTATGGCTACACCTTC. It yields the protein CASSGGNYGYTF.

The V call is TRBV29-1, the J call TRBJ2-3; 10 nucleotides align to TRBD2. Germline lookup yields CDR1 SQVTM and CDR2 ANQGSEA. The CDR3 extends over 14 amino acids. J gave up 1 base and V 7 bases, and 5 bases lay outside the gene matches. The CDR3 DNA follows: TGCAGCGGGAGCACTAGCGGGGGCACAGATACGCAGTATTTT. The encoded protein is CSGSTSGGTDTQYF.

This rearrangement joins TRBV5-5 to TRBJ1-5; D ambiguous. This CDR3 is 14 amino acids long. The V gene's germline CDR1 is SGHKS and CDR2 YYEKEE (reference sequence). V gave up 1 base and J gave up 0 bases, with 5 bases separating them. CDR3 protein: CASSLRGSNQPQHF. The CDR3 region has the DNA TGTGCCAGCAGCTTGAGAGGTAGCAATCAGCCCCAGCATTTT.

The table lists this clone with a count of one. The same CDR3 also results from other DNA sequences found in this sample. The chain links TRBV5-4 to TRBJ1-1, with 9 positions matching TRBD1. The CDR3 has 15 amino acids. Germline values: CDR1 SGHNT, CDR2 YYREEE (reference sequence). The J segment lost 1 base and the V segment lost 2 bases, leaving 3 bases of the junction unmatched. CDR3 loop: CASSLDRGSNTEAFF. The CDR3 nucleotides read TGTGCCAGCAGCTTAGACAGGGGGTCGAACACTGAAGCTTTCTTT. Full variable domain (rest looked up from reference TRBV5-4 and TRBJ1-1): ETGVTQSPTHLIKTRGQQVTLRCSSQSGHNTVSWYQQALGQGPQFIFQYYREEENGRGNFPPRFSGLQFPNYSSELNVNALELDDSALYLCASSLDRGSNTEAFFGQGTRLTVV.

Turning to this clone: This same CDR3 is encoded by further DNA sequences in the sample. This chain connects TRBV5-1 to TRBJ2-3, with D maybe TRBD2 (5 bases). The V end was cut by 2 bases, the J end by 1 base, with 8 bases between. CDR1 SGHRS and CDR2 YFSETQ come from the germline V gene. This CDR3 spans 14 amino acids. CDR3 loop: CASSLFGGTDTQYF. As DNA, the CDR3 is TGCGCCAGCAGCTTATTCGGGGGCACAGATACGCAGTATTTT.

This chain uses TRBV15 with TRBJ1-3; the D is unclear. Per germline, CDR1 LNHNV and CDR2 YYDKDF (reference sequence). The CDR3 spans 12 residues. V dropped 6 bases and J dropped 4 bases, with 7 bases sitting between them. In nucleotides, the CDR3 is TGTGCCACCAGTACCAGGGGAAACACCATATATTTT. Translated, it gives CATSTRGNTIYF.

In its sample, this clone is medium-sized. This chain connects TRBV12-3 or TRBV12-4 to TRBJ1-5, with 7 bases identical to TRBD1. Trimming cost V 6 bases and J 7 bases; bases outside gene matches: 3. The CDR3 is 12 residues long. CDR3 nucleotide sequence: TGTGCCAGCAGCCAGGACAGGCAGCCCCAGCATTTT. Translation: CASSQDRQPQHF.

To note about this clone: Other DNA sequences from this sample encode an identical CDR3 as well. The chain links TRBV11-3 to TRBJ2-1; D is possibly TRBD1 (6 bases). V lost 1 base and J lost 2, with 9 bases in between. The CDR3 has 15 residues. The germline gives CDR1 SGHNT, CDR2 YENEEA. CDR3 nucleotide sequence: TGTGCCAGCAGCTTAGTATCAGGGGCCTACAATGAGCAGTTCTTC. It codes for CASSLVSGAYNEQFF.

The rearrangement links TRBV28 to TRBJ2-3; D ambiguous. This CDR3 contains 12 residues. The germline V gene encodes CDR1 MDHEN and CDR2 SYDVKM. V was clipped by 7 bases and J by 1 base, with 6 bases between them. The CDR3 coding sequence is TGTGCCAGCAATTCTCGCACAGATACGCAGTATTTT. Protein product: CASNSRTDTQYF.

Only one count was recorded for this clone. The CDR3 here is CASSPRTGGVNYGYTF. CDR3 sequence (DNA): TGTGCCAGCAGCCCAAGGACAGGGGGCGTGAACTATGGCTACACCTTC. The V call is TRBV11-3, the J call TRBJ1-2; 11 positions agree with TRBD1. The CDR3 runs 16 residues. V trimming: 5 bases; J trimming: 2 bases; junction bases outside the gene matches: 7. The germline gives CDR1 SGHNT, CDR2 YENEEA.

The chain has TRBV19 and TRBJ1-2; D ambiguous. CDR1 is LNHDA, CDR2 SQIVND, per germline (reference sequence). With 1 base removed from V and 6 bases from J, the gap between germline ends came to 15 bases. This CDR3 region has 15 residues. CDR3 DNA sequence: TGTGCCAGTAGTATAGGACCCCTGGGCTACAATGGCTACACCTTC. It yields the protein CASSIGPLGYNGYTF. The whole variable domain, remainder taken from reference TRBV19 and TRBJ1-2, is DGGITQSPKYLFRKEGQNVTLSCEQNLNHDAMYWYRQDPGQGLRLIYYSQIVNDFQKGDIAEGYSVSREKKESFPLTVTSAQKNPTAFYLCASSIGPLGYNGYTFGSGTRLTVV.